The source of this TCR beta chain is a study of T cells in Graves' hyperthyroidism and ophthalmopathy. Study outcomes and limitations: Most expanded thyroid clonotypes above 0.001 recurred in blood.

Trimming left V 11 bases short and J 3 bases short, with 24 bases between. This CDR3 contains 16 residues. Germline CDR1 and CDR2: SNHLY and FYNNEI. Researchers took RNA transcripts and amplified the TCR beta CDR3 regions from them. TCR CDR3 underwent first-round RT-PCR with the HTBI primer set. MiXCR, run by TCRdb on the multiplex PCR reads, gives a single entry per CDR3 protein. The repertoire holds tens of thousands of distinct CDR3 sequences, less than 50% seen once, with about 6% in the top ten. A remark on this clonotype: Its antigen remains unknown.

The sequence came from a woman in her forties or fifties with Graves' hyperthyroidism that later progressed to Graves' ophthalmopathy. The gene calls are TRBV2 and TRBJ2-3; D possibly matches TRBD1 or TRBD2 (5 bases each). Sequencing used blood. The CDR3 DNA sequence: TGTGCCGGCAATGAAGAGGGGCCTATTAGTACAGATACGCAGTATTTT. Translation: CAGNEEGPISTDTQYF.